This T cell receptor beta chain was captured by sequencing in a study of T cell responses to AZD1222 COVID-19 vaccine. In the study overall: Second-dose intervals of approximately 4 or approximately 12 weeks were pooled. Study-level results: Reports indicate that nearly half of spike-specific TCRs are directed at unmutated variant regions. Donor demographics were predominantly white British with a female majority; clonal diversity may be underestimated.

Libraries were prepared by immunoSEQ multiplex PCR; TCRdb keeps only in-frame clonotypes and omits some of them. The repertoire has about 140,000 clones, approximately 90% of them found once; the top ten carry 2.8%. A word on this clone: What it binds is not known.

Germline-derived CDR1 and CDR2 are MDHEN and SYDVKM. The CDR3 runs to 12 residues. With 5 bases removed from V and 7 bases from J, the gap between germline ends came to 6 bases. Sequencing used peripheral blood, obtained on day 0 of AZD1222 vaccination. This sequence joins TRBV28 and TRBJ1-6; no firm D call. The source is an adult in good health. CDR3 bases: TGTGCCAGCAGTCCCCTCAATTCACCCCTCCACTTT. This encodes CASSPLNSPLHF.